The T cell receptor beta chain under discussion was sequenced for a study of T cell repertoires in cytomegalovirus infection. Via MiXCR, TCRdb re-called the reads, giving one row per CDR3 protein. The sample shows fewer than 950,000 distinct CDR3 sequences, approximately 32% of them seen only once. Ten or more counts support this clonotype. Its antigen is not known. Germline V lookup: CDR1 SGHTA, CDR2 FQGTGA. This CDR3 is built from 16 residues. The ends were cut back, 6 bases at V and 0 bases at J, with 12 bases in the middle. The receptor comes from a human donor in good health (CMV status not recorded). Some clones in this sample may be carry-over from other donors' samples. The input for sequencing was cultured CD8+ T cells from PBMCs, taken from culture after CMV antigen stimulation. The genes are TRBV7-3 and TRBJ2-6; D unclear. The CDR3 reads CASSPLSSSGANVLTF. The CDR3 DNA reads as TGTGCCAGCAGTCCGCTTAGCAGCTCTGGGGCCAACGTCCTGACTTTC.